This is a list of T cell receptor beta chains from one sample in a study of STAT3 mutations in large granular lymphocyte leukemia. Sequenced by immunoSEQ multiplex PCR; TCRdb stores in-frame clones only, minus some. The profile shows some 30,000 clones, roughly 86% of them singletons. The sequencing input was peripheral blood mononuclear cells. Receptors originate from a man between 60 and 70 years old with T-cell large granular lymphocyte leukemia. Some clones in this sample may be carry-over from other donors' samples. The CDR3 runs from the conserved cysteine through the conserved F or W. The D gene is left open where the match is weak. Clone size is not always given. Where it is, it says once, few, many or a class for expanded clones.

J | size | D | V | DNA | CDR3
TRBJ2-2 | NA | TRBD1 | TRBV15 | TGTGCCACCAGCAGACACAGGGGTACCGGGGAGCTGTTTTTT | CATSRHRGTGELFF
TRBJ1-1 | NA | TRBD1 | TRBV5-1 | TGCGCCAGCAGCTTGGCCCCGGACAGGGAAGCTTTCTTT | CASSLAPDREAFF
TRBJ2-1 | NA | NA | TRBV6-5 | TGTGCCAGCAGTTACTCGGGGATCGGCGAGCGAAATGAGCAGTTCTTC | CASSYSGIGERNEQFF
TRBJ1-4 | NA | NA | TRBV4-3 | TGCGCCAGCAGCCAAACCCCCGGCCAGAATGAAAAACTGTTTTTT | CASSQTPGQNEKLFF
TRBJ2-1 | NA | NA | TRBV27 | TGTGCCAGCAGTCTGCGGGGAGCGGCCCTTTACAATGAGCAGTTCTTC | CASSLRGAALYNEQFF
TRBJ2-7 | NA | NA | TRBV9 | TGTGCCAGCAGCGTAGGACCCCTGAGCTCCTACGAGCAGTACTTC | CASSVGPLSSYEQYF
TRBJ2-3 | NA | TRBD2 | TRBV11-3 | TGTGCCAGCAGCTCCGGGGGGGTTCAAGGTACGCAGTATTTT | CASSSGGVQGTQYF
TRBJ2-3 | NA | NA | TRBV7-2 | TGTGCCAGCAGCTTAACGTCTTACACAGATACGCAGTATTTT | CASSLTSYTDTQYF
TRBJ2-6 | NA | NA | TRBV19 | TGTGCCAGTCAGGGCTCTGGGGCCAACGTCCTGACTTTC | CASQGSGANVLTF
TRBJ2-7 | NA | NA | TRBV11-1 | TGTGCCAGCAGCTTAGGGTCCTACGAGCAGTACTTC | CASSLGSYEQYF
TRBJ2-7 | NA | NA | TRBV5-1 | TGCGCCAGCAGCGAGGGTGGGGTCCGCGAGCAGTACTTC | CASSEGGVREQYF
TRBJ2-3 | NA | TRBD2 | TRBV27 | TGTGCCAGCAGTTTAATGGTTGGCGGGGGTGGCACAGATACGCAGTATTTT | CASSLMVGGGGTDTQYF
TRBJ1-2 | once | TRBD1 | TRBV10-2 | TGCGCCAGTCATTCAGGGGGCACTCTGGGCGGCTACACCTTC | CASHSGGTLGGYTF
TRBJ1-2 | few | NA | TRBV7-2 | TGTGCCAGCACCCTAGGGGGGCTCCGGGGGGCGAGTTATGGCTACACCTTC | CASTLGGLRGASYGYTF
TRBJ2-3 | once | NA | TRBV29-1 | TGCAGCGTTCTCAACCCGGGAGTTTCGACAGATACGCAGTATTTT | CSVLNPGVSTDTQYF
TRBJ1-3 | NA | TRBD1 | TRBV5-4 | TGTGCCAGCAGCGGACAGGGAGCTGGAAACACCATATATTTT | CASSGQGAGNTIYF
TRBJ2-7 | NA | NA | TRBV6-6 | TGTGCCAGCAGTAATTATGAGATCTCCTACGAGCAGTACTTC | CASSNYEISYEQYF
TRBJ1-1 | NA | NA | TRBV5-1 | TGCGCCAGCAGCCGGGGGCAGAACACTGAAGCTTTCTTT | CASSRGQNTEAFF
TRBJ1-2 | NA | TRBD1 | TRBV9 | TGTGCCAGCAGCATACAGGGGGGTGACTATGGCTACACCTTC | CASSIQGGDYGYTF
TRBJ1-5 | NA | NA | TRBV28 | TGTGCCAGCAGTCAATCTCGGGGTGGTTTGGGCAATCAGCCCCAGCATTTT | CASSQSRGGLGNQPQHF
TRBJ1-5 | NA | NA | TRBV7-9 | TGTGCCAGCAGCTCCGCAGGAAACGGTCAGCCCCAGCATTTT | CASSSAGNGQPQHF
TRBJ2-7 | NA | TRBD1 | TRBV28 | TGTGCCAGCAGTCCTTGGACAGGGTGGGATACCTACGAGCAGTACTTC | CASSPWTGWDTYEQYF
TRBJ2-3 | NA | NA | TRBV5-1 | TGCGCCAGCAGCCCGGGGTGGAGGTCGGGCACAGATACGCAGTATTTT | CASSPGWRSGTDTQYF